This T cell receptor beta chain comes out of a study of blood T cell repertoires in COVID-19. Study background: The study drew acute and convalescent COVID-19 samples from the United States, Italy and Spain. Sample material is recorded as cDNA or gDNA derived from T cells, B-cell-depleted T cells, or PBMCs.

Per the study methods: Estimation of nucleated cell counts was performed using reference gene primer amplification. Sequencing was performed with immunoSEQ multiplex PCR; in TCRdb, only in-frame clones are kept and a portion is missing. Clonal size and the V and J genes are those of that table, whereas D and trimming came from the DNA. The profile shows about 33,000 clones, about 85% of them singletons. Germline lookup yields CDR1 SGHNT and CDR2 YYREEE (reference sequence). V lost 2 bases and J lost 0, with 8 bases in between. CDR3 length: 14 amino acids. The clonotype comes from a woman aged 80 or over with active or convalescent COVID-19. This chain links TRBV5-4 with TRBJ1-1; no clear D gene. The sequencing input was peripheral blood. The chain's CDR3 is CASSLGLMNTEAFF. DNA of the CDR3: TGTGCCAGCAGCTTAGGACTGATGAACACTGAAGCTTTCTTT.